The sample holds many counts of the clone carrying this TCR beta chain. These data originate in a study of regulatory T cells in long-lasting Graves disease. This sample's time point: newly diagnosed GD, antithyroid drugs for less than 3 months. RNA isolated from PBMCs was used to make the TCR library. Arm-PCR of CDR3 regions and iRepertoire HTBI primers were the basis on which TCR beta libraries were built. Each CDR3 protein is one row after TCRdb ran MiXCR on the multiplex PCR reads. The data show 320,000 or so distinct CDR3 sequences, 18% seen once. This CDR3 region has 15 residues. J gave up 5 bases and V 6 bases, and 7 bases lay outside the gene matches.

Specimen: peripheral blood mononuclear cells (PBMCs), collected at new diagnosis, from a patient treated with antithyroid drugs. J is TRBJ2-2 and V is TRBV12-3 or TRBV12-4, with 9 bases identical to TRBD1. The sequence was obtained from a female donor with Graves disease. Here the CDR3 reads CASRRDRVLTGELFF. The DNA for the CDR3 is TGTGCCAGCAGACGGGACAGGGTCCTTACCGGGGAGCTGTTTTTT.